This TCR beta chain was observed in a study of cytomegalovirus exposure and HLA in healthy donors. Overall study findings and caveats: Analysis performed later found approximately 17,000 TCR beta sequences associated with HLA alleles at 0.05 false discovery rate. In a later analysis, TCR beta V- and J-gene trimming showed a link to a missense DCLRE1C variant. Donors belonging to an Asian-associated ancestry cluster reportedly showed fewer N-insertions in productive TCRs than the roughly 700-donor mean, according to what a later analysis found.

The CDR3 totals 14 residues. Germline-derived CDR1 and CDR2 are GTSNPN and SVGIG (reference sequence). After removal of 4 bases from V and 7 bases from J, the junction contained 10 bases not matched to a gene. The study ran its PCR with 60 Vbeta and 13 Jbeta primers. Clones were read by immunoSEQ multiplex PCR, and TCRdb kept only the in-frame ones, dropping some. The sample's table shows about 140,000 clones. On this clone: What it binds is not known.

Material for sequencing was PBMCs. The chain recombines TRBV30 with TRBJ2-3, with 8 bases fitting TRBD1. The receptor's source is a male donor in good health and CMV-seronegative. The CDR3 region has the DNA TGTGCCTGGACTCTGGGGCAGGGGGCAAATACGCAGTATTTT. It codes for CAWTLGQGANTQYF. Combining the CDR3 with reference TRBV30 and TRBJ2-3 gives the whole variable domain SQTIHQWPATLVQPVGSPLSLECTVEGTSNPNLYWYRQAAGRGLQLLFYSVGIGQISSEVPQNLSASRPQDRQFILSSKKLLLSDSGFYLCAWTLGQGANTQYFGPGTRLTVL.